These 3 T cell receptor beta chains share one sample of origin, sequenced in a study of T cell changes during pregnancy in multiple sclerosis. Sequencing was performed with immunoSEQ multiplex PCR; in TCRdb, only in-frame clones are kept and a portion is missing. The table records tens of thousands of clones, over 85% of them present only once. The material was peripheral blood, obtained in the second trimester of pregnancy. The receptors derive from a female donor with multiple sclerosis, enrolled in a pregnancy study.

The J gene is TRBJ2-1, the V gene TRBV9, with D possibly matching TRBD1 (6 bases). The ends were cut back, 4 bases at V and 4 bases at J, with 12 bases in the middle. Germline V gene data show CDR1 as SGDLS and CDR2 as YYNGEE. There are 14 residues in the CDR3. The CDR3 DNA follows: TGTGCCAGCAGCCGCGGACAGTTTTACAATGAGCAGTTCTTC. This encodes CASSRGQFYNEQFF.

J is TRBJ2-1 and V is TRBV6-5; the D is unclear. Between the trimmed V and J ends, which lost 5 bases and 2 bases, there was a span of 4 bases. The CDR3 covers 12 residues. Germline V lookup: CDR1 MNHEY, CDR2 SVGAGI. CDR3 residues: CASSRAYNEQFF. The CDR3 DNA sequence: TGTGCCAGCAGTAGAGCCTACAATGAGCAGTTCTTC.

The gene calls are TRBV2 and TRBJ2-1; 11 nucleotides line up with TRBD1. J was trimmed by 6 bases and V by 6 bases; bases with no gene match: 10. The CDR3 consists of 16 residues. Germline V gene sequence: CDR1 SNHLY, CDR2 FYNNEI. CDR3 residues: CASRQLRTGGGNEQFF. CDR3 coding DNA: TGTGCCAGCAGGCAACTCCGGACAGGGGGCGGCAATGAGCAGTTCTTC.